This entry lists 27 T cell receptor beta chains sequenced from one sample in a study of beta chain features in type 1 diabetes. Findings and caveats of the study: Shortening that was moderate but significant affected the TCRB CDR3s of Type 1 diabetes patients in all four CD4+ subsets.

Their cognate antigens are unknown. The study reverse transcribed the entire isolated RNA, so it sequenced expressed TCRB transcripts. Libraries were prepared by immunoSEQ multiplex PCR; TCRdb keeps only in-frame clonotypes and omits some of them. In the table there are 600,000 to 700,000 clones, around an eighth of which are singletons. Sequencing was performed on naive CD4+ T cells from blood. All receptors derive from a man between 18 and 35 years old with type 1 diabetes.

The DNA for the CDR3 is TGTGCCAGCAGCCCCAGGGGGCCTTACACTGAAGCTTTCTTT. It translates to CASSPRGPYTEAFF. V and J are TRBV11-1 and TRBJ1-1, with 8 bases identical to TRBD1. Trimming took 5 bases from V and 3 from J; bases not matched to a gene: 5. The germline CDR1 and CDR2 sequences are SGHAT and FQDESV (reference sequence). There are 14 residues in the CDR3.

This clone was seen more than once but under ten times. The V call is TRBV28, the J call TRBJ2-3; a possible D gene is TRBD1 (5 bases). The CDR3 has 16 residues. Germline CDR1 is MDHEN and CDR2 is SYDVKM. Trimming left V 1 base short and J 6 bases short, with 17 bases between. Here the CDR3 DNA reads TGTGCCAGCAGTTTATTCCAGGGCACCCCCGCGGATACGCAGTATTTT. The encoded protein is CASSLFQGTPADTQYF. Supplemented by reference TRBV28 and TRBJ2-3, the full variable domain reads DVKVTQSSRYLVKRTGEKVFLECVQDMDHENMFWYRQDPGLGLRLIYFSYDVKMKEKGDIPEGYSVSREKKERFSLILESASTNQTSMYLCASSLFQGTPADTQYFGPGTRLTVL.

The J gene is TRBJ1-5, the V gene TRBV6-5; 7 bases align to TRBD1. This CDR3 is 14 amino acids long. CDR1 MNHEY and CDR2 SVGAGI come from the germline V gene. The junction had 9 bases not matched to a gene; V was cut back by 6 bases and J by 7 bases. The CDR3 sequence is CASRPNDRAQPQHF. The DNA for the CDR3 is TGTGCCAGCAGACCTAACGACAGGGCCCAGCCCCAGCATTTT.

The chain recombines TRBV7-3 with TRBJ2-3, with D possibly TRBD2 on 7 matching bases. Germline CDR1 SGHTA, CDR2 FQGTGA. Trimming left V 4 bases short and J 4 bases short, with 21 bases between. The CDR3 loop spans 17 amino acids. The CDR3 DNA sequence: TGTGCCAGCAGCTCATTCCCCTCCGGGGGGCGGGCAGATACGCAGTATTTT. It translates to CASSSFPSGGRADTQYF.

DNA for the CDR3: TGTGCCGGCCACCGGGACTTTGGCGATGAGCAGTTCTTC. Translation gives CAGHRDFGDEQFF. This chain links TRBV2 with TRBJ2-1; perhaps TRBD2 as D (6 bases). From germline, CDR1 is SNHLY and CDR2 FYNNEI. V was cut by 11 bases and J by 8 bases, with 19 bases left in between. The CDR3 is 13 amino acids.

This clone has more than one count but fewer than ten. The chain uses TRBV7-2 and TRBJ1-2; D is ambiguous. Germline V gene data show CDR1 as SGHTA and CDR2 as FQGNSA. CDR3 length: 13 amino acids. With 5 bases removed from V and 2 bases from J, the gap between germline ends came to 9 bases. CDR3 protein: CASSLQANYGYTF. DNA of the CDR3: TGTGCCAGCAGCCTTCAGGCAAACTATGGCTACACCTTC.

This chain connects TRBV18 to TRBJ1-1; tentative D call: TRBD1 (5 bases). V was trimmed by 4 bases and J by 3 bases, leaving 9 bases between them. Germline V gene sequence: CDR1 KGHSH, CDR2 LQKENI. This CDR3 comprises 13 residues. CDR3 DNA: TGTGCCAGCTCACGCGGGGGGGACACTGAAGCTTTCTTT. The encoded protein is CASSRGGDTEAFF.

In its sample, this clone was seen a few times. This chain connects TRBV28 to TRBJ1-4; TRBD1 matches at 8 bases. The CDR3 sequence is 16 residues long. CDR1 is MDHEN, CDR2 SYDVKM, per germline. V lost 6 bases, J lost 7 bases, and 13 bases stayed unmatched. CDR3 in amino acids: CASSPDRGIMFEKLFF. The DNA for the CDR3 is TGTGCCAGCAGCCCCGACAGGGGAATCATGTTTGAAAAACTGTTTTTT.

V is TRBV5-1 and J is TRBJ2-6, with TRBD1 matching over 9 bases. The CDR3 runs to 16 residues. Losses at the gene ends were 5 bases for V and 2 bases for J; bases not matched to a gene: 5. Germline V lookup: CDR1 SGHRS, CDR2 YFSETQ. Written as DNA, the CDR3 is TGCGCCAGCAGGCAACAGGGGGCAGCTGGGGCCAACGTCCTGACTTTC. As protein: CASRQQGAAGANVLTF.

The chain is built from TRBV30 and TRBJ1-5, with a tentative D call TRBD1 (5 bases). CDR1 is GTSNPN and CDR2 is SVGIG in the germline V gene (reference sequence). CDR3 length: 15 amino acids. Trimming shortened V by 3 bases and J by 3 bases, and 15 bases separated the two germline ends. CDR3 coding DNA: TGTGCCTGGAGCGACAAACAGGCACTCAATCAGCCCCAGCATTTT. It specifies CAWSDKQALNQPQHF.

The CDR3 protein is CASSYSAGYDSPLHF. The CDR3 DNA follows: TGTGCCAGCAGTTACTCCGCAGGGTATGATTCACCCCTCCACTTT. This chain joins TRBV6-6 and TRBJ1-6; D possibly corresponds to TRBD1 (5 bases). CDR1 is MNHNY, CDR2 SVGAGI, per germline (reference sequence). This CDR3 has 15 residues. V was shortened by 0 bases and J by 8 bases, with 11 bases between the two germline ends.

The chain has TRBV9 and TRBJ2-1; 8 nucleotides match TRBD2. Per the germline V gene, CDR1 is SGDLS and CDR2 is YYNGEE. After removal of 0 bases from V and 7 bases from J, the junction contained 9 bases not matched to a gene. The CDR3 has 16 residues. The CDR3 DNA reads TGTGCCAGCAGCGTAGGCGGGGGGCCCCTGTCAAATGAGCAGTTCTTC. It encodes CASSVGGGPLSNEQFF.

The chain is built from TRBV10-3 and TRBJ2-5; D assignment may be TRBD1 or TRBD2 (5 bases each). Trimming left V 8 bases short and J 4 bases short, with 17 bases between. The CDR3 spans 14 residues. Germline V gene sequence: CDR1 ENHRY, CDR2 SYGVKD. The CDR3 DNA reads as TGTGCCATCGGGGTGGACACCGGGGCAGAGACCCAGTACTTC. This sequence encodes CAIGVDTGAETQYF.

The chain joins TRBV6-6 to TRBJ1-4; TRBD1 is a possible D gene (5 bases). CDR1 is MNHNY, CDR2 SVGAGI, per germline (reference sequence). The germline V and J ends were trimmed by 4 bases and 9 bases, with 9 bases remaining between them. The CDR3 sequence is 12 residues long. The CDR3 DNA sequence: TGTGCCAGCAGTTCCGGGACTCAAAAACTGTTTTTT. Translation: CASSSGTQKLFF.

CDR3 in DNA: TGTGCCAGCAGTTACGAAGGAGGGGGTGAAAAACTGTTTTTT. This sequence encodes CASSYEGGGEKLFF. The chain joins TRBV6-5 to TRBJ1-4, with D possibly being TRBD1 (6 bases). The CDR3 is made up of 14 amino acids. Trimming shortened V by 2 bases and J by 7 bases, and 11 bases separated the two germline ends. Germline V gene data show CDR1 as MNHEY and CDR2 as SVGAGI.

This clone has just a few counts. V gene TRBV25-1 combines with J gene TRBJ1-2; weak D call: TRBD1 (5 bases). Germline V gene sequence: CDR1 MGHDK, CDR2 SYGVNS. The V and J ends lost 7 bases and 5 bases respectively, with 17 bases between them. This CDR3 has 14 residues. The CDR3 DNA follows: TGTGCCAGCACCCTGAACAGGAAAACTTATGGCTACACCTTC. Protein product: CASTLNRKTYGYTF.

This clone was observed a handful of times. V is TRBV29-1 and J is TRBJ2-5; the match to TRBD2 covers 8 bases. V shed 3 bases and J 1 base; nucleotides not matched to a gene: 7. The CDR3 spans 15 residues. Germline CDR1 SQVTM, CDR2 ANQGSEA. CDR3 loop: CSVEENGGVQETQYF. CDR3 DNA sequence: TGCAGCGTTGAGGAGAACGGGGGGGTCCAAGAGACCCAGTACTTC. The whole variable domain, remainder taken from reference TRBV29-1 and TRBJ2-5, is SAVISQKPSRDICQRGTSLTIQCQVDSQVTMMFWYRQQPGQSLTLIATANQGSEATYESGFVIDKFPISRPNLTFSTLTVSNMSPEDSSIYLCSVEENGGVQETQYFGPGTRLLVL.

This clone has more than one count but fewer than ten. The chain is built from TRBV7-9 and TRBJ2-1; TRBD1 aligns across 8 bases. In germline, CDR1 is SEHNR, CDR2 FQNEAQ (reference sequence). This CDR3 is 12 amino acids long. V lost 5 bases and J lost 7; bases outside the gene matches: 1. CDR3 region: CASSRQGNEQFF. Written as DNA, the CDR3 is TGTGCCAGCAGCCGACAGGGGAATGAGCAGTTCTTC.

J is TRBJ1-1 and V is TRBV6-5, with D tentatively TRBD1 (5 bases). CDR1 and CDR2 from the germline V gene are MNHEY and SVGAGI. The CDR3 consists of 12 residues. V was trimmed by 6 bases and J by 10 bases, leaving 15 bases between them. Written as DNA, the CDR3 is TGTGCCAGCAGCATAGGCGGGGCGGGAGCTTTCTTT. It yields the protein CASSIGGAGAFF.

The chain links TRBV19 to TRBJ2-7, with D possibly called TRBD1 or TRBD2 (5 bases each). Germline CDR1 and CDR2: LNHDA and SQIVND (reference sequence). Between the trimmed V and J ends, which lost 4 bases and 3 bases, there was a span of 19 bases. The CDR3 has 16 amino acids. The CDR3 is CASSRLLGTEDYEQYF. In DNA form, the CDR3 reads TGTGCCAGTAGTAGGCTTCTAGGGACGGAAGACTACGAGCAGTACTTC.

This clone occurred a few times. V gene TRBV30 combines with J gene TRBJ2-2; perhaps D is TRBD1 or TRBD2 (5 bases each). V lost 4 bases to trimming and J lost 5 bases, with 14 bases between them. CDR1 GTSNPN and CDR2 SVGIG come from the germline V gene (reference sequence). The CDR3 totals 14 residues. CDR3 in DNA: TGTGCCTGGAAGGTACAGGAGGATACCGGGGAGCTGTTTTTT. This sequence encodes CAWKVQEDTGELFF.

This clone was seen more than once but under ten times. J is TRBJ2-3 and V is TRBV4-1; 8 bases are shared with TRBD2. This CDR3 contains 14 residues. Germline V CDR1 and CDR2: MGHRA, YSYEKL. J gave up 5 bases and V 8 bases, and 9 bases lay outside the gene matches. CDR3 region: CASADGRAEDTQYF. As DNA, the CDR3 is TGCGCCAGCGCCGACGGGAGGGCCGAAGATACGCAGTATTTT.

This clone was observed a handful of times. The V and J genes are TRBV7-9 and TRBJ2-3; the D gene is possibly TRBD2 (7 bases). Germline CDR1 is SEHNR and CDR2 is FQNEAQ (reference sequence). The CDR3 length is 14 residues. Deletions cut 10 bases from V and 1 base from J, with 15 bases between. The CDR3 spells CATGGGAGTDTQYF. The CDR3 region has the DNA TGTGCCACCGGAGGGGGGGCTGGCACAGATACGCAGTATTTT.

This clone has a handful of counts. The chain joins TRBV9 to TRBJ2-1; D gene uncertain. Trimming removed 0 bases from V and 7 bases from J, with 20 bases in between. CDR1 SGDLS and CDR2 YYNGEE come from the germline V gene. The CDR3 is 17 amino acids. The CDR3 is CASSVGSQISRWNEQFF. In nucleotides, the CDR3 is TGTGCCAGCAGCGTAGGGTCCCAGATCTCTCGGTGGAATGAGCAGTTCTTC.

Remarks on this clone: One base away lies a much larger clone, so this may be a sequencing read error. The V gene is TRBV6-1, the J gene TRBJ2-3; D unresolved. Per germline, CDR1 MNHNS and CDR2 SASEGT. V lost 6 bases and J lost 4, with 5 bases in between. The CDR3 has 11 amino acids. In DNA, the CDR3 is TGTGCCAGCAGCCACGCAGATACGCAGTATTTT. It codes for CASSHADTQYF.

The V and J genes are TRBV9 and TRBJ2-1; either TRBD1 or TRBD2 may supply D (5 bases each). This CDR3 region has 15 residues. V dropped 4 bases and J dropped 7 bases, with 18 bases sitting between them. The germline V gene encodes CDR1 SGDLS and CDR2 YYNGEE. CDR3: CASSPRGDDRNEQFF. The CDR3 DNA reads TGTGCCAGCAGCCCCCGAGGGGACGATCGGAATGAGCAGTTCTTC.

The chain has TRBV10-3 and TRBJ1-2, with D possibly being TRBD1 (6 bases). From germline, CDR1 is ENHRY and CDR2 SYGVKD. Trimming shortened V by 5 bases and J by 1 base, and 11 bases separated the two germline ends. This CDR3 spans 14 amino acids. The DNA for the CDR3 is TGTGCCATCAGTTCTCGGGGGCTTAACTATGGCTACACCTTC. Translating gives CAISSRGLNYGYTF.